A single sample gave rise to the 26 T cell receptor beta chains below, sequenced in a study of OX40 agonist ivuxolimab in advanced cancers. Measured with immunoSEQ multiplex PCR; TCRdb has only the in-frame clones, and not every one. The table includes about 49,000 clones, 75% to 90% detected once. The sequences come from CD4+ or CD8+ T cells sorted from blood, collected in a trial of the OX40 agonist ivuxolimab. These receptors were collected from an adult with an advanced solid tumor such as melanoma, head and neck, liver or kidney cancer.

The CDR3 DNA follows: TGTGCCAGCAGTGTAGCCTTATTAGTAGCGGATTTCTACGAGCAGTACTTC. Amino acids: CASSVALLVADFYEQYF. The gene calls are TRBV6-4 and TRBJ2-7, with D possibly TRBD2 on 6 matching bases. The germline CDR1 and CDR2 sequences are MRHNA and SNTAGT. This CDR3 spans 17 amino acids. V was clipped by 4 bases and J by 3 bases, with 22 bases between them.

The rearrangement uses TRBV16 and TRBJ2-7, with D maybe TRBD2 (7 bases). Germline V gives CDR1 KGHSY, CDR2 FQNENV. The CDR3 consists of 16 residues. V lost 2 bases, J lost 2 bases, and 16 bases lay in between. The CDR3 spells CASSQRGGDTAYEQYF. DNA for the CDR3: TGTGCCAGCAGCCAAAGGGGGGGGGACACCGCCTACGAGCAGTACTTC.

CDR3 nucleotide sequence: TGTGCCAGCAGCTTAGCACTAGCGGGAGGACCCACCGGGGAGCTGTTTTTT. This codes for CASSLALAGGPTGELFF. This rearrangement joins TRBV7-8 to TRBJ2-2; 12 nucleotides align to TRBD2. The ends lost 0 bases at V and 4 bases at J; junction bases unmatched: 3. The CDR3 consists of 17 residues. Per the germline V gene, CDR1 is SGHVS and CDR2 is FQNEAQ.

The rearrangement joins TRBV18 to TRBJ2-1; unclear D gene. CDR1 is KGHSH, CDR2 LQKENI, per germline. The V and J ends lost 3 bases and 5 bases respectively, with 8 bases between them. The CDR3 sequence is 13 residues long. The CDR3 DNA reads TGTGCCAGCTCACCTGACCTAGACAATGAGCAGTTCTTC. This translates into CASSPDLDNEQFF.

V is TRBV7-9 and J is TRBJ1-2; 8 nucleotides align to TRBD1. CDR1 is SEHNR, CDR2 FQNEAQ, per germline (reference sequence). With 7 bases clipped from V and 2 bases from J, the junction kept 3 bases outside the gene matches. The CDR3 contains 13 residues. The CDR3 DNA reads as TGTGCCAGCACCCGACAGGGGAACTATGGCTACACCTTC. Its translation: CASTRQGNYGYTF.

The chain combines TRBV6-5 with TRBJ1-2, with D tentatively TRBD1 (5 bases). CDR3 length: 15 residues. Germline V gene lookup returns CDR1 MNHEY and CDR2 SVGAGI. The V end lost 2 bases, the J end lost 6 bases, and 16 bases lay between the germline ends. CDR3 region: CASSYNVGTVDGYTF. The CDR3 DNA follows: TGTGCCAGCAGTTACAATGTGGGGACGGTAGATGGCTACACCTTC.

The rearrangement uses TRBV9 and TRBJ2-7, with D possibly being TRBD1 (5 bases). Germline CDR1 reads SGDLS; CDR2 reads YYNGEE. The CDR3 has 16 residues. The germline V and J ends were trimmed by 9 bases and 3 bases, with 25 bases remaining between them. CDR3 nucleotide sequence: TGTGCCATCCCGGGTACCGGTCGCAGGGTGGGCTACGAGCAGTACTTC. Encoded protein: CAIPGTGRRVGYEQYF.

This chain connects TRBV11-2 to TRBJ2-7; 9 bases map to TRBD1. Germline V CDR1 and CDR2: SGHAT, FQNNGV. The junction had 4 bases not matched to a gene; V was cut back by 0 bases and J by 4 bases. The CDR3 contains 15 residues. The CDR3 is CASSLEDRGNYEQYF. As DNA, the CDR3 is TGTGCCAGCAGCTTAGAGGACAGGGGAAATTACGAGCAGTACTTC. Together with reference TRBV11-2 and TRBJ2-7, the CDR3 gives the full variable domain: EAGVAQSPRYKIIEKRQSVAFWCNPISGHATLYWYQQILGQGPKLLIQFQNNGVVDDSQLPKDRFSAERLKGVDSTLKIQPAKLEDSAVYLCASSLEDRGNYEQYFGPGTRLTVT.

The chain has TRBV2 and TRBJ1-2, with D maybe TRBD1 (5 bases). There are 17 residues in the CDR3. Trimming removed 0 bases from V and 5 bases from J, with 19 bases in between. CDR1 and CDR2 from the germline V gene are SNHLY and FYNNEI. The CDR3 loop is CASSEANRPGGNYGYTF. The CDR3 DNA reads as TGTGCCAGCAGTGAAGCGAACAGGCCCGGGGGGAATTATGGCTACACCTTC.

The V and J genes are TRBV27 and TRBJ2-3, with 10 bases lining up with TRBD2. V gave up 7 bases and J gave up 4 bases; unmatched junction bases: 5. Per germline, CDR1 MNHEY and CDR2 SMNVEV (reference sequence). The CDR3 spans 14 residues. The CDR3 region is CASKERGGADTQYF. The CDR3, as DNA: TGTGCCAGCAAGGAGCGGGGGGGGGCAGATACGCAGTATTTT.

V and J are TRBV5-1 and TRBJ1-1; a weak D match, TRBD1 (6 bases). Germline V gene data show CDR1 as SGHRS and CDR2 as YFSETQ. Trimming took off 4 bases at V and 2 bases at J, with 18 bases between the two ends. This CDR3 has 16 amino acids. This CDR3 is CASSPSLAGANTEAFF. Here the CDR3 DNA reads TGCGCCAGCAGCCCATCCCTTGCAGGGGCTAACACTGAAGCTTTCTTT.

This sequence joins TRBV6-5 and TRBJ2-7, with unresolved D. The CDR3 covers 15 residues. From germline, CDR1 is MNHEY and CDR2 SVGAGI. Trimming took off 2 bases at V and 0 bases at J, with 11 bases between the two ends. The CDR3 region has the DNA TGTGCCAGCAGTTACGGGATAGGCAGCTCCTACGAGCAGTACTTC. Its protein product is CASSYGIGSSYEQYF.

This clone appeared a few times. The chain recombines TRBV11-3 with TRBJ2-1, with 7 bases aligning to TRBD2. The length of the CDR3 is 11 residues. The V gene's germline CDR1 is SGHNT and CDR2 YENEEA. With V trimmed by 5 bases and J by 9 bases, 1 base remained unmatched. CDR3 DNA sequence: TGTGCCAGCAGCCCGGGGGGTGAGCAGTTCTTC. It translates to CASSPGGEQFF.

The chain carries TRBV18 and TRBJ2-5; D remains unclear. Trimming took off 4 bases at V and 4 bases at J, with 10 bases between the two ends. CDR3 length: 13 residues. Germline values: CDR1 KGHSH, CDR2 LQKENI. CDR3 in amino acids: CASSRLFAETQYF. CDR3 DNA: TGTGCCAGCTCACGTCTATTTGCAGAGACCCAGTACTTC. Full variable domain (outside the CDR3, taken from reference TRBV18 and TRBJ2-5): NAGVMQNPRHLVRRRGQEARLRCSPMKGHSHVYWYRQLPEEGLKFMVYLQKENIIDESGMPKERFSAEFPKEGPSILRIQQVVRGDSAAYFCASSRLFAETQYFGPGTRLLVL.

CDR3 region: CASSSRDRVPNIQYF. The CDR3 nucleotides read TGTGCCAGCAGTTCTCGGGACAGGGTCCCAAACATTCAGTACTTC. V usage is TRBV2 and J usage is TRBJ2-4; 9 nucleotides align to TRBD1. V was pared by 5 bases and J by 6 bases, with 8 bases of the junction left unmatched. Germline-derived CDR1 and CDR2 are SNHLY and FYNNEI. The CDR3 has 15 residues.

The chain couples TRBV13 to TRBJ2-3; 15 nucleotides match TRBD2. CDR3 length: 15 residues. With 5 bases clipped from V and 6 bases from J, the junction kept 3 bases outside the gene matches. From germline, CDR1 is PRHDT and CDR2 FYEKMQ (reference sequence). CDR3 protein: CASSLGTSGRDTQYF. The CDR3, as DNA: TGTGCCAGCAGCCTTGGGACTAGCGGGAGGGATACGCAGTATTTT.

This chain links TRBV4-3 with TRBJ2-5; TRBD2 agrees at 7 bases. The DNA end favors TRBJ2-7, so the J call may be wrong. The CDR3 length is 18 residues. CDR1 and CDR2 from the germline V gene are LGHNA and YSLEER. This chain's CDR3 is CASSQDGVGGTNPYEQYF. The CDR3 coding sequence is TGCGCCAGCAGCCAAGACGGAGTAGGCGGGACTAACCCCTACGAGCAGTACTTC.

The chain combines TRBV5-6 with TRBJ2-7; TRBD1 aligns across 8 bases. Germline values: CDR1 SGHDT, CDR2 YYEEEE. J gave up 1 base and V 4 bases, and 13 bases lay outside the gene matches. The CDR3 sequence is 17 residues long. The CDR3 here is CASSPGLITGGSYEQYF. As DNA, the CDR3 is TGTGCCAGCAGCCCCGGTCTTATAACAGGGGGGTCCTACGAGCAGTACTTC.

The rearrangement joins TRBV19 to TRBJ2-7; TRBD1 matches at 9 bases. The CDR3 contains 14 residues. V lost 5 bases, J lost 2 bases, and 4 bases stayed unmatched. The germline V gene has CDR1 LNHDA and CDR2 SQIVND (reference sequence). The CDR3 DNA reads TGTGCCAGTAGTGCCGGGACAGGGACCTACGAGCAGTACTTC. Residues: CASSAGTGTYEQYF.

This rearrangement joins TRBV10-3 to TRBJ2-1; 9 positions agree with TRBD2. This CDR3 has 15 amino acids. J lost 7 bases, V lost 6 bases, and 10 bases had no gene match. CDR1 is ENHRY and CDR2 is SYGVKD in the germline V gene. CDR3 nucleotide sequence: TGTGCCATCAGGGAGACTAGCGGAGGGGATAATGAGCAGTTCTTC. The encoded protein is CAIRETSGGDNEQFF.

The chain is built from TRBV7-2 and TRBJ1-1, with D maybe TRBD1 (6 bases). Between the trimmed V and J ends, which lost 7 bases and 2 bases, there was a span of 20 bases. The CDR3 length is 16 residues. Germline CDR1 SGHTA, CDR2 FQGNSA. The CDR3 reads CASTRSSGHLNTEAFF. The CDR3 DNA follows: TGTGCCAGCACCCGATCATCGGGACACTTAAACACTGAAGCTTTCTTT.

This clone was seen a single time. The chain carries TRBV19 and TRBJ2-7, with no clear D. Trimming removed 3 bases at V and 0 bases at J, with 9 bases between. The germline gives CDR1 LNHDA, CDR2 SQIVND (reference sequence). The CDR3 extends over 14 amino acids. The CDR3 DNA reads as TGTGCCAGTAGTATTGATGACAACTCCTACGAGCAGTACTTC. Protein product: CASSIDDNSYEQYF.

The CDR3 reads CSVEDVGGQFF. CDR3 bases: TGCAGCGTTGAAGATGTCGGGGGGCAGTTCTTC. The chain has TRBV29-1 and TRBJ2-1, with a tentative D call TRBD2 (6 bases). V lost 0 bases to trimming and J lost 12 bases, with 9 bases between them. Germline V gene sequence: CDR1 SQVTM, CDR2 ANQGSEA. The CDR3 spans 11 residues.

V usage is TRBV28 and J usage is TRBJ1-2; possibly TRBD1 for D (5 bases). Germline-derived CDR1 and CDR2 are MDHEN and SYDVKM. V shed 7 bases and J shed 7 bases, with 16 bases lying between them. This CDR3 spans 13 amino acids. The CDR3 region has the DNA TGTGCCAGCAACCCGGGGACGGTGTCTGGCTACACCTTC. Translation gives CASNPGTVSGYTF.

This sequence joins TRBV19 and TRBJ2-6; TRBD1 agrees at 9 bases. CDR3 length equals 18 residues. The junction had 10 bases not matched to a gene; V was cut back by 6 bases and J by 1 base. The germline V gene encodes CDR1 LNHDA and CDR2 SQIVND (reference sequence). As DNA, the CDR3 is TGTGCCAGTAGCCGCCAGCGAGGGACAGGGTCTGGGGCCAACGTCCTGACTTTC. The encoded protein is CASSRQRGTGSGANVLTF.

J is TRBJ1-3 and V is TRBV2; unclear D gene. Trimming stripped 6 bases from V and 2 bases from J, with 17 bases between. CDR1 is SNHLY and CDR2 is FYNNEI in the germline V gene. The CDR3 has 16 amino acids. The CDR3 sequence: CASSAILPSTGNTIYF. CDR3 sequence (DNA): TGTGCCAGCAGCGCTATTTTGCCCTCAACTGGAAACACCATATATTTT.